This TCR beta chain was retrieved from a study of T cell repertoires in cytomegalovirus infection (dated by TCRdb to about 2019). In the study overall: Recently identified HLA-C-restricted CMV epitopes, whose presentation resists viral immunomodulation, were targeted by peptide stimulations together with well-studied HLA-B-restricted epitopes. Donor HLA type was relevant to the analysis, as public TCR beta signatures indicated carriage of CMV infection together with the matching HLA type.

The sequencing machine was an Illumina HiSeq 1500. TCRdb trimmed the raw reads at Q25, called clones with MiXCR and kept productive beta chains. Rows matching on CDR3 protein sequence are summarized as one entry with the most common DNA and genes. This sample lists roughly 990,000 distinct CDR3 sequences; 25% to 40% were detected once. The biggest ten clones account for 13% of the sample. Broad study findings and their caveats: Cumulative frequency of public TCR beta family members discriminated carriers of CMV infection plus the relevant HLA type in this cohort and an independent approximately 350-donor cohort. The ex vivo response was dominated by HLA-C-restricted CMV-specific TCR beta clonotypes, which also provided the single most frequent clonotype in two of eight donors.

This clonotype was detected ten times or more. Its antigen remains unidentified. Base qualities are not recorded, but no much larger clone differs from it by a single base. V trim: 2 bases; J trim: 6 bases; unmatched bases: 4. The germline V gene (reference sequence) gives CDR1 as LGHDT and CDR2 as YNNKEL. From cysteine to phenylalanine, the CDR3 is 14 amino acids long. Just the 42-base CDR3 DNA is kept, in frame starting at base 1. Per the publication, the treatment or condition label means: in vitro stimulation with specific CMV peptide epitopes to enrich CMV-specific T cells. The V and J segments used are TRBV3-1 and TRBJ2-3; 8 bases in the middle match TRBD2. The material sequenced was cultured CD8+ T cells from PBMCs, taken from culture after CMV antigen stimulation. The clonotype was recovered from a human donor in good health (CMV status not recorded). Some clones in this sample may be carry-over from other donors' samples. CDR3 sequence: CASSQYSGVDTQYF. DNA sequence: TGTGCCAGCAGCCAATATAGCGGGGTCGATACGCAGTATTTT.